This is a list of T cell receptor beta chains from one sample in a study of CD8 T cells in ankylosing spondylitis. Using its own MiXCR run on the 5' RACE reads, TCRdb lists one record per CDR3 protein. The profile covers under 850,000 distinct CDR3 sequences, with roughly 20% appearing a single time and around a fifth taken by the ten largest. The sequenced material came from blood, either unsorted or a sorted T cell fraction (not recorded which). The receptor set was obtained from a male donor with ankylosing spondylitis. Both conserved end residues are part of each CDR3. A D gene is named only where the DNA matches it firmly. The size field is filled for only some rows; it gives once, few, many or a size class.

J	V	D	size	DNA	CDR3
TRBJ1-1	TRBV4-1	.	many	TGCGCCAGCAGCAAGGGCACTGAAGCTTTCTTT	CASSKGTEAFF
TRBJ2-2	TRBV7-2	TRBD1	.	TGTGCCAGCAGCACTTGGGACAGGGAAGCCGGGGAGCTGTTTTTT	CASSTWDREAGELFF
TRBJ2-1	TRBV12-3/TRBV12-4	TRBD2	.	TGTGCCAGCAGTACTACGGGGCGACTAGCGGGAGCCTACAATGAGCAGTTCTTC	CASSTTGRLAGAYNEQFF
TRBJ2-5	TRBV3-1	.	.	TGTGCCAGCAGCCAAGATAGGGACGAAGAGACCCAGTACTTC	CASSQDRDEETQYF
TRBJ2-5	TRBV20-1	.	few	TGCAGTGCAAAGAGCGGTCAAGAGACCCAGTACTTC	CSAKSGQETQYF
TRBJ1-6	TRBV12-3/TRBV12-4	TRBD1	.	TGTGCCACCGGACGGTGGGACAGGGGGCCAAATTCACCCCTCCACTTT	CATGRWDRGPNSPLHF
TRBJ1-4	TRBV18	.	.	TGTGCCAGCTCACCACCGGGGAAGCCCAATGAAAAACTGTTTTTT	CASSPPGKPNEKLFF
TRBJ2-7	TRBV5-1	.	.	TGCGCCAGCAGCTTGGCATCAGATGTCTCCTACGAGCAGTACTTC	CASSLASDVSYEQYF
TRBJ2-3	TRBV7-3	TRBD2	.	TGTGCCAGCAGCTTAAGCCCAGCGGGGGCCCGCACAGATACGCAGTATTTT	CASSLSPAGARTDTQYF
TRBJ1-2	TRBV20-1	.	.	TGCAGTGCTAGTAGTACCGTGGGTAACTATGGCTACACCTTC	CSASSTVGNYGYTF
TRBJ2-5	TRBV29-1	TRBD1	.	TGCAGCGTGGGGGAAAGGGGGCCGTGGGAGACCCAGTACTTC	CSVGERGPWETQYF
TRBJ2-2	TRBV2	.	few	TGTGCCAGCAGGATAGGCACCGGGGAGCTGTTTTTT	CASRIGTGELFF
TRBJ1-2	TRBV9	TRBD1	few	TGTGCCAGCAACCCCGGAGGGGGACAGGGTTACTATGGCTACACCTTC	CASNPGGGQGYYGYTF
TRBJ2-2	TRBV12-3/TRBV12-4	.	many	TGTGCCAGCAGCTTAGCGAACACCGGGGAGCTGTTTTTT	CASSLANTGELFF
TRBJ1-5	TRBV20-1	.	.	TGCAGTGCTAGGGGCGGTTTGGGCCAGCCCCAGCATTTT	CSARGGLGQPQHF
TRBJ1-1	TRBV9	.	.	TGTGCCAGCAGCGGCGACCCCCAGGACACTGAAGCTTTCTTT	CASSGDPQDTEAFF
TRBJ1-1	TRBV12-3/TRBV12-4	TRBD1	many	TGTGCCAGCAGTCCAAACAGGGGCCCCCCTATGAACACTGAAGCTTTCTTT	CASSPNRGPPMNTEAFF
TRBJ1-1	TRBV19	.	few	TGTGCCAGTAGTAAAGAGGGGACGAACACTGAAGCTTTCTTT	CASSKEGTNTEAFF
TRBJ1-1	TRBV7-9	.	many	TGTGCCAGCAGCTTAGGGGAGGCTACTGAAGCTTTCTTT	CASSLGEATEAFF
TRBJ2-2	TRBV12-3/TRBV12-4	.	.	TGTGCCAGCAGTCCGCCCTATCCCCCCACCGGGGAGCTGTTTTTT	CASSPPYPPTGELFF
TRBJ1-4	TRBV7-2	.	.	TGTGCCAGCAGCTTATCCAGGGCTGGCGAAAAACTGTTTTTT	CASSLSRAGEKLFF
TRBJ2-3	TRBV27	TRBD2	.	TGTGCCAGCAGTCCCCTAGCGGGAGCTAGCACAGATACGCAGTATTTT	CASSPLAGASTDTQYF
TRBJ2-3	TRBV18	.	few	TGTGCCAGCTCACCACCGGACCCCCGGAATACGCAGTATTTT	CASSPPDPRNTQYF
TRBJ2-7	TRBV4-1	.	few	TGCGCCAGCAGCCAAGGTTTGGGGCCCCCGAAAAACTACGAGCAGTACTTC	CASSQGLGPPKNYEQYF
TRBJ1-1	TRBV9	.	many	TGTGCCAGCAGCGTAGAGGCCAGACACACTGAAGCTTTCTTT	CASSVEARHTEAFF
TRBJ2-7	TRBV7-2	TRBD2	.	TGTGCCAGCAGCCAACCGGCAACTAGCGGACTCTCCTACGAGCAGTACTTC	CASSQPATSGLSYEQYF
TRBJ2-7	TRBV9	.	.	TGTGCCAGCAGCGTAGCTGGGCATAGGTCCGACGAGCAGTACTTC	CASSVAGHRSDEQYF
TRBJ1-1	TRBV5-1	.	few	TGCGCCAGCAGCTTGGAGACAGGTTCGAGCACTGAAGCTTTCTTT	CASSLETGSSTEAFF
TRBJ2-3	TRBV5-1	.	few	TGCGCCAGCAGCCCAGGTCTCGGCCCTAGCACAGATACGCAGTATTTT	CASSPGLGPSTDTQYF
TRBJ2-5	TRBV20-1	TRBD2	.	TGCAGTGCCGCCATGGGGGGGGATCACCAAGAGACCCAGTACTTC	CSAAMGGDHQETQYF
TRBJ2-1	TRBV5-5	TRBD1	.	TGTGCCAGCAGTTTTAAGGACAGGTATGAGCAGTTCTTC	CASSFKDRYEQFF
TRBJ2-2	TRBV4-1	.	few	TGCGCCTCACGAGCCGGGACACTAGCGAACACCGGGGAGCTGTTTTTT	CASRAGTLANTGELFF
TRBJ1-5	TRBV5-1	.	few	TGCGCCAGCAGCCCCGTGGGTGGGGGGCCTAATCAGCCCCAGCATTTT	CASSPVGGGPNQPQHF
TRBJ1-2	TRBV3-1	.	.	TGTGCCAGCAGCCCGGGGGCAGGAGTAGATGGCTACACCTTC	CASSPGAGVDGYTF
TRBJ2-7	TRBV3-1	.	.	TGTGCCAGCAGCCCCCTCGGGCGGAGATACGAGCAGTACTTC	CASSPLGRRYEQYF
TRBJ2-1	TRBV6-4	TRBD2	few	TGTGCCAGCAGTGACGAAGCGGGAGAGGACAATGAGCAGTTCTTC	CASSDEAGEDNEQFF
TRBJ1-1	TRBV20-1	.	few	TGCAGTGCCAACCTCGGGGGGGCCAACACTGAAGCTTTCTTT	CSANLGGANTEAFF
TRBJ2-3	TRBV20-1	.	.	TGCAGTGGGGGCGGTCGCACAGATACGCAGTATTTT	CSGGGRTDTQYF
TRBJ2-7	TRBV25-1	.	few	TGTGCCAGCAGTGACGGGCCTGCCTACGAGCAGTACTTC	CASSDGPAYEQYF
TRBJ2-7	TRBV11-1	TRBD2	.	TGTGCCAGCAGCCTACGGGCGGGAGTTGAGCAGTACTTC	CASSLRAGVEQYF
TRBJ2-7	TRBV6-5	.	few	TGTGCCAGCAGTTCCACAGGAGGCGAGCAGTACTTC	CASSSTGGEQYF
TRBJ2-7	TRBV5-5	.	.	TGTGCCAGCAGGTCGACTGACTCCTACGAGCAGTACTTC	CASRSTDSYEQYF
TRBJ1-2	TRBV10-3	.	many	TGTGCCATCAGTGAGTCGGTCAGCTTGAACTATGGCTACACCTTC	CAISESVSLNYGYTF
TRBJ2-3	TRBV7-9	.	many	TGTGCCAGCAGCGTTCCATCGACGGGGGATACGCAGTATTTT	CASSVPSTGDTQYF
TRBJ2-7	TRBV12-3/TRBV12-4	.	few	TGTGCCAGCAGTTCCCGTGGAGGCAGGGCCTACGAGCAGTACTTC	CASSSRGGRAYEQYF